Detailed here is one TCR beta chain. Here immunoSEQ multiplex PCR was the method, and the copy in TCRdb shows in-frame clones only, minus some. Of under 5,500 clones in the sample, more than 65% were seen once. The entry originates in a study of blood T cell repertoires in COVID-19. Background on the study: The United States, Italy and Spain were the sources of the acute and convalescent COVID-19 samples. In each case, the material was cDNA or gDNA derived from T cells, B-cell-depleted T cells, or PBMCs.

This clonotype originated in an older man with active COVID-19. Sequenced material: peripheral blood.

The CDR3 DNA reads as TGTGCCAGCAGTGACCCACGTGGTAGCGTAGGTGAAGCTTTCTTT. This encodes CASSDPRGSVGEAFF. The V gene is TRBV6-1, the J gene TRBJ1-1, with no clear D. This CDR3 has 15 amino acids. The V end lost 3 bases, the J end lost 7 bases, and 18 bases lay between the germline ends. The germline V gene has CDR1 MNHNS and CDR2 SASEGT.